This TCR beta chain appears in the sequencing data of a study of cytomegalovirus exposure and HLA in healthy donors. Both 60 Vbeta primers and 13 Jbeta primers went into the PCR. Clones were read by immunoSEQ multiplex PCR, and TCRdb kept only the in-frame ones, dropping some. The data show over 150,000 clones, 75% to 90% seen once. This clone was recorded a few times. The CDR3 sequence is 12 residues long. From germline, CDR1 is LNHNV and CDR2 YYDKDF (reference sequence). Trimming removed 11 bases from V and 5 bases from J; junction bases left unmatched: 7. The TCR was taken from a boy aged 5-17 years in good health and CMV-seronegative. The sample taken for sequencing was PBMCs. The V gene is TRBV15, the J gene TRBJ1-1; the match to TRBD1 covers 8 bases. CDR3 DNA sequence: TGTGCCGCAGCACAGGGGGTTACTGAAGCTTTCTTT. It encodes CAAAQGVTEAFF.